Below are 4 T cell receptor beta chains sequenced from a single sample in a study of blood T cell repertoires in COVID-19. Generated by immunoSEQ multiplex PCR, the TCRdb table keeps only in-frame clones and is missing some. Of 15,000 to 20,000 clones listed, roughly 78% are singletons. The sample taken for sequencing was peripheral blood. The receptor set was obtained from a man aged 55-75 years with active or convalescent COVID-19.

This chain uses TRBV12-3 or TRBV12-4 with TRBJ1-2, with a possible D match to TRBD1 (5 bases). V gave up 3 bases and J gave up 8 bases, with 13 bases separating them. This CDR3 is built from 13 residues. In DNA form, the CDR3 reads TGTGCCAGCAGTTTTGCAAGGGGCGACGGCTACACCTTC. Translation gives CASSFARGDGYTF.

The V gene is TRBV11-3, the J gene TRBJ2-7; a weak D match, TRBD2 (5 bases). Germline loops: CDR1 SGHNT, CDR2 YENEEA. V was cut by 1 base and J by 6 bases, with 13 bases left in between. The CDR3 runs to 14 residues. The CDR3: CASSLVRGEAEQYF. The CDR3 coding sequence is TGTGCCAGCAGCTTAGTTCGGGGTGAGGCCGAGCAGTACTTC.

This rearrangement joins TRBV4-1 to TRBJ2-5; TRBD2 agrees at 9 bases. The CDR3 sequence is 17 residues long. Per germline, CDR1 MGHRA and CDR2 YSYEKL. V lost 3 bases, J lost 5 bases, and 13 bases stayed unmatched. DNA for the CDR3: TGCGCCAGCAGCCAGCGAAGAGCGGGGGGATCGGGGGAGACCCAGTACTTC. Translated, it gives CASSQRRAGGSGETQYF.

The rearrangement links TRBV6-1 to TRBJ2-7; weak D call: TRBD1 (6 bases). Germline CDR1 reads MNHNS; CDR2 reads SASEGT. The CDR3 runs to 14 residues. V was shortened by 2 bases and J by 3 bases, with 11 bases between the two germline ends. CDR3 sequence reads: CASSESGTSYEQYF. DNA of the CDR3: TGTGCCAGCAGTGAATCCGGGACAAGCTACGAGCAGTACTTC.